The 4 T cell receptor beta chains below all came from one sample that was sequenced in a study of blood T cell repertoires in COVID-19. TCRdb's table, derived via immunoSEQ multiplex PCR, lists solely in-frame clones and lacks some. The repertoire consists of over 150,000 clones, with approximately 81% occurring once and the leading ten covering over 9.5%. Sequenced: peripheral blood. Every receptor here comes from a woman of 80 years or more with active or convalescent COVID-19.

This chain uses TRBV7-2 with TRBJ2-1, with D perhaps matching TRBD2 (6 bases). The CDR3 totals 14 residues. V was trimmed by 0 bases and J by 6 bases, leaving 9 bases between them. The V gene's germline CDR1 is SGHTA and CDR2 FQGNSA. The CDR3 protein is CASSLAIAANEQFF. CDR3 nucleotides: TGTGCCAGCAGCTTAGCTATAGCGGCCAATGAGCAGTTCTTC. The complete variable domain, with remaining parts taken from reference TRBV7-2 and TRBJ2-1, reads GAGVSQSPSNKVTEKGKDVELRCDPISGHTALYWYRQSLGQGLEFLIYFQGNSAPDKSGLPSDRFSAERTGGSVSTLTIQRTQQEDSAVYLCASSLAIAANEQFFGPGTRLTVL.

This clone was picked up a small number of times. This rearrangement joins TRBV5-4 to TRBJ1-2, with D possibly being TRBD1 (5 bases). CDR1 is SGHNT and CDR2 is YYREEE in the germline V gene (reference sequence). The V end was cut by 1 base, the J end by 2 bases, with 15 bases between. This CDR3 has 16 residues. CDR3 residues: CASSLFGQGLNYGYTF. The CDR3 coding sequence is TGTGCCAGCAGCTTGTTCGGTCAGGGACTCAACTATGGCTACACCTTC.

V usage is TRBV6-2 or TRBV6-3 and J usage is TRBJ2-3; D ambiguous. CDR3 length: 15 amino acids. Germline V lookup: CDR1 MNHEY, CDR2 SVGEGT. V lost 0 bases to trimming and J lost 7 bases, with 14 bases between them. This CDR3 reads CASSYSRAFGYTQYF. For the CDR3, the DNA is TGTGCCAGCAGTTACTCGAGAGCCTTCGGTTATACGCAGTATTTT.

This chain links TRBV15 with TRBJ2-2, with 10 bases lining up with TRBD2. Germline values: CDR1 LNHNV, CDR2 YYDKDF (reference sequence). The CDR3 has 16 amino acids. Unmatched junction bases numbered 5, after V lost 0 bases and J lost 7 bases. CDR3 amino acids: CATSRELAGLSGELFF. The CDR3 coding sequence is TGTGCCACCAGCAGAGAACTAGCGGGATTGAGCGGGGAGCTGTTTTTT.